Listed below are T cell receptor beta chains from one sample, sequenced in a study of CD8 T cells in ankylosing spondylitis. TCRdb analysed the 5' RACE reads with MiXCR anew, one entry per CDR3 protein. The data hold around 330,000 distinct CDR3 sequences, with around 10% observed a single time. Sequencing input: blood, either unsorted or a sorted T cell fraction (not recorded which). The source is a female donor with ankylosing spondylitis or in good health (not recorded which). The conserved cysteine and the conserved F or W are not part of the CDR3 here. Only part of the rows carry a size: once, few, many, or a class if the clone is expanded.

>NA|TRBJ1-6|TRBV12-3/TRBV12-4
ASSPFPDRGLNSPLH
>NA|TRBJ2-1|TRBV7-2
ASTADGSEF
>many|TRBJ2-3|TRBV5-1
ASSPEGQGTSGDTQY
>many|TRBJ1-2|TRBV27
ASSSQKGQGRSHFNYGYT
>many|TRBJ2-2|TRBV27
ASGRDSSNTGELF
>few|TRBJ2-4|TRBV20-1
SARIWGMSAKNIQY
>many|TRBJ2-1|TRBV20-1
SAREGEDEQF
>many|TRBJ2-7|TRBV6-1
ATVGTGFYEQY
>many|TRBJ1-5|TRBV12-3/TRBV12-4
ASTWGNQPQH
>many|TRBJ2-1|TRBV12-3/TRBV12-4
ASSIDNEQF
>many|TRBJ2-7|TRBV5-1
ASSVSVSSYEQY
>many|TRBJ2-3|TRBV7-9
ASSSGAGTDTQY
>many|TRBJ2-7|TRBV3-1
ASSQVNSETEQY
>many|TRBJ1-6|TRBV7-8
ASSLGRDSINSPLH
>many|TRBJ2-1|TRBV6-2/TRBV6-3
ATMIARGNRRGGEQF
>NA|TRBJ2-1|TRBV3-1
ASSLTGGDIYSEQF